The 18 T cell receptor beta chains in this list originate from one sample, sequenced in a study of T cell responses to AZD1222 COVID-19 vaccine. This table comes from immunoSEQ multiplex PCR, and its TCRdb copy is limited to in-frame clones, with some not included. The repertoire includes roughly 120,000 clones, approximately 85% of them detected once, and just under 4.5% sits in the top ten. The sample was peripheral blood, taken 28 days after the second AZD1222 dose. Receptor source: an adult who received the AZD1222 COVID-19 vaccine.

The CDR3 region is CASSISGQGGPLETQYF. CDR3 nucleotide sequence: TGTGCCAGTAGTATTTCTGGGCAGGGCGGACCATTAGAGACCCAGTACTTC. The gene calls are TRBV19 and TRBJ2-5, with a weak D call TRBD1 (5 bases). This CDR3 is built from 17 residues. The V gene's germline CDR1 is LNHDA and CDR2 SQIVND (reference sequence). V dropped 3 bases and J dropped 4 bases, with 21 bases sitting between them.

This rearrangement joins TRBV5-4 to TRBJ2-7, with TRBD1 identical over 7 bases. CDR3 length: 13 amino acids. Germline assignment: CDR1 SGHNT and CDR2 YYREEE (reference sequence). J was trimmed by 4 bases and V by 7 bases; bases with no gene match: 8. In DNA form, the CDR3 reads TGTGCCAGCTGCCGGGACAGTAGTTACGAGCAGTACTTC. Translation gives CASCRDSSYEQYF.

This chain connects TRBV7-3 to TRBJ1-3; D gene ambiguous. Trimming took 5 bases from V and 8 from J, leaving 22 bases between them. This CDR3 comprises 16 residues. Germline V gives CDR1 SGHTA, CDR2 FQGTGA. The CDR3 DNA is TGTGCCAGCAGCACAAGCCAGGCGGGATCCCAGGACACCATATATTTT. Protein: CASSTSQAGSQDTIYF.

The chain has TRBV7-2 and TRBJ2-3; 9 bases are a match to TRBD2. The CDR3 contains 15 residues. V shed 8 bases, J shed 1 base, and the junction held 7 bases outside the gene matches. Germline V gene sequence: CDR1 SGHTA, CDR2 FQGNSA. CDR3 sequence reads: CASAYPSGGTDTQYF. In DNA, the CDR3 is TGTGCCAGCGCCTATCCTAGCGGGGGCACAGATACGCAGTATTTT.

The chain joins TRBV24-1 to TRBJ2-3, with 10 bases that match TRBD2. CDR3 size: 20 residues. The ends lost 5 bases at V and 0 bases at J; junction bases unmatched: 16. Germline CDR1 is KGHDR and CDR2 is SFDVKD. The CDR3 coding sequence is TGTGCCACCAGTGCCCGAGACCGCCCAACTAGCGGGGTTAGCACAGATACGCAGTATTTT. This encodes CATSARDRPTSGVSTDTQYF.

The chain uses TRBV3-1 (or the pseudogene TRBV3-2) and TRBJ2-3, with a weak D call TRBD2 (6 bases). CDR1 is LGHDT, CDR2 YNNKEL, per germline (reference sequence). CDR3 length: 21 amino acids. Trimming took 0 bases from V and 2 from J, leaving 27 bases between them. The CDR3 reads CASSQDLSSGFLGGNTDTQYF. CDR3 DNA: TGTGCCAGCAGCCAAGATCTGAGTTCAGGGTTTCTGGGGGGTAACACAGATACGCAGTATTTT.

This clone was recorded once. CDR3 bases: TGCGCCAGCAGTCAAGGACAGGGAAACACTGAAGCTTTCTTT. Translated, it gives CASSQGQGNTEAFF. The V and J genes are TRBV10-1 and TRBJ1-1; 8 positions agree with TRBD1. The V and J ends lost 5 bases and 2 bases, in that order; junction bases with no gene match: 4. Germline values: CDR1 WNHNN, CDR2 SYGVQD (reference sequence). The CDR3 has 14 residues.

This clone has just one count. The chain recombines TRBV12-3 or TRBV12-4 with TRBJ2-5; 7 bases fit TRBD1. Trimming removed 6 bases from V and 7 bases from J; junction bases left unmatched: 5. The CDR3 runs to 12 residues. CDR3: CASSRQGATQYF. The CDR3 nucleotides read TGTGCCAGCAGCCGACAGGGTGCGACCCAGTACTTC.

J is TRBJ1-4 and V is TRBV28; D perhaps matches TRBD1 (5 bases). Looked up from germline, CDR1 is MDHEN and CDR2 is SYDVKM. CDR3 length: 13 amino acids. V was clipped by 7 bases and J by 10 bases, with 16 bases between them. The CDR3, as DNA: TGTGCCAGCATTGGGGTCGCGAGGGGAAAACTGTTTTTT. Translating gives CASIGVARGKLFF.

This CDR3 reads CASSLGGGNTEAFF. In DNA form, the CDR3 reads TGTGCCAGCAGCTTAGGAGGGGGGAACACTGAAGCTTTCTTT. This sequence joins TRBV11-3 and TRBJ1-1, with TRBD1 as a possible D gene (6 bases). From germline, CDR1 is SGHNT and CDR2 YENEEA. V was pared by 1 base and J by 1 base, with 7 bases between. CDR3 length: 14 amino acids.

The CDR3 reads CASSLAGQYYGYTF. CDR3 in DNA: TGTGCCAGCAGTCTAGCGGGACAGTACTATGGCTACACCTTC. This rearrangement joins TRBV6-2 or TRBV6-3 to TRBJ1-2; the match to TRBD1 covers 7 bases. Germline V gene data show CDR1 as MNHEY and CDR2 as SVGEGT. This CDR3 has 14 residues. V gave up 5 bases and J gave up 3 bases; unmatched junction bases: 6.

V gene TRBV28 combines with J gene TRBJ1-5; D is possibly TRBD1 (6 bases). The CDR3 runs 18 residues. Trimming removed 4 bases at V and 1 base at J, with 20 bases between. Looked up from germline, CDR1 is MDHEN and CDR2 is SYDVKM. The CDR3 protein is CASSSNPRTGLSNQPQHF. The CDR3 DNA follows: TGTGCCAGCAGTTCCAACCCCCGAACAGGGCTAAGCAATCAGCCCCAGCATTTT.

The CDR3 region has the DNA TGTGCCAGCAGCTTAAGTACGGATCAGCCCCAGCATTTT. Protein sequence: CASSLSTDQPQHF. The chain employs TRBV11-2 and TRBJ1-5, with D uncertain. With 2 bases removed from V and 5 bases from J, the gap between germline ends came to 7 bases. This CDR3 comprises 13 residues. CDR1 is SGHAT, CDR2 FQNNGV, per germline.

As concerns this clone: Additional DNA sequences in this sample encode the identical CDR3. CDR3 bases: TGTGCCAGCAGTTTGGGGAGGAACACTGAAGCTTTCTTT. Amino acid sequence: CASSLGRNTEAFF. This chain joins TRBV27 and TRBJ1-1; D uncertain. Germline V lookup: CDR1 MNHEY, CDR2 SMNVEV (reference sequence). This CDR3 has 13 amino acids. V lost 3 bases, J lost 1 base, and 6 bases lay in between.

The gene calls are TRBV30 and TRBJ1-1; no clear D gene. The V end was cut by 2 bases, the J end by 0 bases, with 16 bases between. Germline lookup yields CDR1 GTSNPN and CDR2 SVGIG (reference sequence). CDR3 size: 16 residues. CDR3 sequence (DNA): TGTGCCTGGAGTACAAGGACCGTTAACATGAACACTGAAGCTTTCTTT. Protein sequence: CAWSTRTVNMNTEAFF.

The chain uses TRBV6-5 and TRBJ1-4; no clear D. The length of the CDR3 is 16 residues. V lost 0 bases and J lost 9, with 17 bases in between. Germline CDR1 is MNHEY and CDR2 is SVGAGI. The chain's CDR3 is CASSYSIGSLEQKLFF. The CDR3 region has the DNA TGTGCCAGCAGTTACTCGATTGGATCTTTGGAACAAAAACTGTTTTTT.

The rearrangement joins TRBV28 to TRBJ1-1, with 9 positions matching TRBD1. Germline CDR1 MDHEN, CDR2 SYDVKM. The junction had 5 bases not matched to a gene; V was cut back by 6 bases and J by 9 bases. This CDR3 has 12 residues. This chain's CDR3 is CASSPTGGKAFF. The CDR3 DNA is TGTGCCAGCAGCCCAACAGGGGGCAAAGCTTTCTTT.

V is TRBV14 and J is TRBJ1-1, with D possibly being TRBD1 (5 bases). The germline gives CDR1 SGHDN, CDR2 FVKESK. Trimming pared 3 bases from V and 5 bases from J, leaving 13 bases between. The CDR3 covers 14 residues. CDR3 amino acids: CASSHGGRRTEAFF. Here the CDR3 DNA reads TGTGCCAGCAGCCATGGGGGTAGGAGGACTGAAGCTTTCTTT.